This TCR beta chain was retrieved from a study of blood T cell repertoires in COVID-19. Trimming at V came to 8 bases and at J to 2 bases, leaving 5 bases not matched to a gene. Per the germline V gene, CDR1 is LNHDA and CDR2 is SQIVND (reference sequence). The CDR3 is 13 amino acids. A single count supports this clone. Profiling relied on immunoSEQ multiplex PCR, and the TCRdb table lists in-frame clones only, not all of them. The table records some 50,000 clones, around 83% of them present only once. This receptor was obtained from a woman in her forties or fifties who had recovered from COVID-19. Material for sequencing was PBMCs or T cells enriched from blood (not recorded which). The gene calls are TRBV19 and TRBJ2-5; TRBD2 aligns across 7 bases. CDR3 nucleotides: TGTGCCAGTCGGGGGGACCTACAAGAGACCCAGTACTTC. Its translation is CASRGDLQETQYF. Variable domain in full (rest from reference TRBV19 and TRBJ2-5): DGGITQSPKYLFRKEGQNVTLSCEQNLNHDAMYWYRQDPGQGLRLIYYSQIVNDFQKGDIAEGYSVSREKKESFPLTVTSAQKNPTAFYLCASRGDLQETQYFGPGTRLLVL.